This TCR beta chain emerged from a study of spatial heterogeneity in lung cancer. Germline lookup yields CDR1 LGHDT and CDR2 YNNKEL (reference sequence). CDR3 length equals 17 residues. The ends were cut back, 2 bases at V and 4 bases at J, with 18 bases in the middle. This clonotype was counted many times. Sample time point: blood at routine non-recurrence follow-up after resection. One entry per CDR3 protein, called by TCRdb with MiXCR from the 5' RACE reads. The data contain under 150,000 distinct CDR3 sequences, 10% to 14% of them singletons. The genes are TRBV3-1 and TRBJ1-5; D might be TRBD1 (5 bases). The sequence derives from a female donor with early-stage non-small cell lung cancer. The sequenced sample was PBMCs, obtained at follow-up. DNA for the CDR3: TGTGCCAGCAGCCAAAACCAGCAGGCCGGGGGAAATCAGCCCCAGCATTTT. It codes for CASSQNQQAGGNQPQHF.